What follows are 21 T cell receptor beta chains derived from one specimen sequenced in a study of shared clonotypes between healthy human individuals. Here immunoSEQ multiplex PCR was the method, and the copy in TCRdb shows in-frame clones only, minus some. The sample includes about 1 million clones, roughly 75% of them seen just once. The sequencing sample was made of memory CD4+ T cells sorted from blood. Indicated subset: CD45RA-negative fraction. The receptors here all came from a man between 18 and 29 years old in good health.

Only one count was recorded for this clone. The chain recombines TRBV28 with TRBJ2-6; D possibly corresponds to TRBD2 (6 bases). Germline lookup yields CDR1 MDHEN and CDR2 SYDVKM. The CDR3 is made up of 14 amino acids. Trimming took off 7 bases at V and 3 bases at J, with 10 bases between the two ends. The CDR3 bases are TGTGCCAGCATCCCCGGGGGTGGGGCCAACGTCCTGACTTTC. It specifies CASIPGGGANVLTF.

This clone was seen a few times. This sequence joins TRBV5-6 and TRBJ2-5; 11 nucleotides align to TRBD2. Germline trimming cut 4 bases from V and 4 bases from J; bases unmatched to any gene: 6. The germline CDR1 and CDR2 sequences are SGHDT and YYEEEE. The CDR3 loop spans 15 amino acids. The CDR3 spells CASSPRLAGRETQYF. CDR3 coding DNA: TGTGCCAGCAGCCCCAGACTAGCGGGGAGAGAGACCCAGTACTTC.

About this clone itself: Other DNA variants within this sample encode the same CDR3. The rearrangement uses TRBV2 and TRBJ2-1; the match to TRBD1 covers 10 bases. The CDR3 length is 14 residues. Germline V gives CDR1 SNHLY, CDR2 FYNNEI. Germline trimming cut 5 bases from V and 4 bases from J; bases unmatched to any gene: 2. DNA of the CDR3: TGTGCCAGCAGTCTGGACAGGGGGTACAATGAGCAGTTCTTC. Translation gives CASSLDRGYNEQFF.

The chain uses TRBV5-1 and TRBJ1-2; 7 nucleotides match TRBD1. CDR3 length equals 15 residues. J gave up 4 bases and V 0 bases, and 6 bases lay outside the gene matches. Per germline, CDR1 SGHRS and CDR2 YFSETQ. The DNA of the CDR3 is TGCGCCAGCAGCTTGGCGGGACAGAGTTTCTATGGCTACACCTTC. Translated: CASSLAGQSFYGYTF.

The rearrangement joins TRBV18 to TRBJ2-5, with TRBD2 matching 10 bases. V was clipped by 2 bases and J by 7 bases; unmatched bases: 4. The length of the CDR3 is 14 residues. Germline CDR1 is KGHSH and CDR2 is LQKENI. DNA of the CDR3: TGTGCCAGCTCACCAGGGACTAGCGAAGGGACCCAGTACTTC. This gives the protein CASSPGTSEGTQYF.

Concerning this clone: Other DNA sequences in the same sample also yield this CDR3. The V gene is TRBV9, the J gene TRBJ2-3; 14 bases line up with TRBD2. This CDR3 comprises 16 residues. The junction had 3 bases not matched to a gene; V was cut back by 3 bases and J by 3 bases. In germline, CDR1 is SGDLS, CDR2 YYNGEE. CDR3 residues: CASSAGTSGGTDTQYF. CDR3 bases: TGTGCCAGCAGCGCCGGGACTAGCGGGGGAACAGATACGCAGTATTTT.

The chain uses TRBV28 and TRBJ1-4; D is ambiguous. V was clipped by 2 bases and J by 0 bases, with 7 bases between them. Per germline, CDR1 MDHEN and CDR2 SYDVKM. The CDR3 has 15 amino acids. The CDR3 is CASSLQRPTNEKLFF. Here the CDR3 DNA reads TGTGCCAGCAGTTTACAGAGACCAACTAATGAAAAACTGTTTTTT.

The V call is TRBV18, the J call TRBJ2-3; a possible D gene is TRBD1 (6 bases). The CDR3 is made up of 15 amino acids. Trimming took off 3 bases at V and 0 bases at J, with 10 bases between the two ends. CDR1 is KGHSH and CDR2 is LQKENI in the germline V gene. CDR3 in amino acids: CASSPRGSSTDTQYF. As DNA, the CDR3 is TGTGCCAGCTCACCCAGGGGCTCGAGCACAGATACGCAGTATTTT.

The chain carries TRBV5-1 and TRBJ2-3, with 9 bases aligning to TRBD2. The CDR3 contains 17 residues. J was trimmed by 4 bases and V by 5 bases; bases with no gene match: 14. Per germline, CDR1 SGHRS and CDR2 YFSETQ. The CDR3 is CASSYRGLAGDPDTQYF. The CDR3 DNA sequence: TGCGCCAGCAGTTATCGGGGGTTAGCGGGAGATCCAGATACGCAGTATTTT.

CDR3 sequence (DNA): TGCAGCGTTGAAGTAGGGGCCAGGGGAGCTTTCTTT. It is translated as CSVEVGARGAFF. The gene calls are TRBV29-1 and TRBJ1-1; tentative D call: TRBD1 (6 bases). This CDR3 is built from 12 residues. With 1 base removed from V and 10 bases from J, the gap between germline ends came to 13 bases. The germline V gene has CDR1 SQVTM and CDR2 ANQGSEA.

The rearrangement joins TRBV27 to TRBJ2-7; no clear D. This CDR3 contains 14 residues. Germline V gene sequence: CDR1 MNHEY, CDR2 SMNVEV (reference sequence). Trimming cost V 6 bases and J 3 bases, with 15 bases left between them. CDR3 bases: TGTGCCAGCAGCCAAGACGGACGACACTACGAGCAGTACTTC. Translating gives CASSQDGRHYEQYF.

The genes are TRBV6-5 and TRBJ2-7; D is possibly TRBD2 (6 bases). Germline lookup yields CDR1 MNHEY and CDR2 SVGAGI. V dropped 0 bases and J dropped 5 bases, with 17 bases sitting between them. The CDR3 runs to 16 residues. In nucleotides, the CDR3 is TGTGCCAGCAGTTACTCCCCCGGGCGGGGCCAGGACGAGCAGTACTTC. Protein: CASSYSPGRGQDEQYF.

The chain links TRBV6-5 to TRBJ2-7; no clear D. Germline CDR1 reads MNHEY; CDR2 reads SVGAGI. The CDR3 sequence is 14 residues long. V was trimmed by 0 bases and J by 4 bases, leaving 10 bases between them. CDR3 sequence reads: CASSYSILGYEQYF. CDR3 nucleotides: TGTGCCAGCAGTTACTCAATTTTGGGGTACGAGCAGTACTTC.

The gene calls are TRBV5-1 and TRBJ1-1; D may be TRBD1 (5 bases). CDR1 SGHRS and CDR2 YFSETQ come from the germline V gene. CDR3 size: 14 residues. Trimming left V 4 bases short and J 7 bases short, with 17 bases between. DNA of the CDR3: TGCGCCAGCAGCGCAGGGATCCGCTACGGTGAAGCTTTCTTT. The encoded protein is CASSAGIRYGEAFF. The whole variable domain, remainder taken from reference TRBV5-1 and TRBJ1-1, is KAGVTQTPRYLIKTRGQQVTLSCSPISGHRSVSWYQQTPGQGLQFLFEYFSETQRNKGNFPGRFSGRQFSNSRSEMNVSTLELGDSALYLCASSAGIRYGEAFFGQGTRLTVV.

V and J are TRBV2 and TRBJ1-2; a possible D gene is TRBD1 (6 bases). The ends were cut back, 1 base at V and 5 bases at J, with 14 bases in the middle. The CDR3 sequence is 15 residues long. Germline CDR1 and CDR2: SNHLY and FYNNEI. CDR3 DNA: TGTGCCAGCAGTGAAGTACGTGTACAGGGATATGGCTACACCTTC. As protein: CASSEVRVQGYGYTF.

The V and J genes are TRBV7-9 and TRBJ2-6; D may be TRBD2 (6 bases). V lost 5 bases, J lost 0 bases, and 20 bases lay in between. CDR1 and CDR2 from the germline V gene are SEHNR and FQNEAQ (reference sequence). The CDR3 is 19 amino acids. Here the CDR3 DNA reads TGTGCCAGCAGCCCCCGCGGTAGCGGCTATAGCTCTGGGGCCAACGTCCTGACTTTC. It yields the protein CASSPRGSGYSSGANVLTF.

The CDR3, as DNA: TGTGCCTGGAAAACCTGGGGGGGGCAAACCTACAATGAGCAGTTCTTC. It codes for CAWKTWGGQTYNEQFF. The chain has TRBV30 and TRBJ2-1, with D possibly matching TRBD2 (7 bases). Germline loops: CDR1 GTSNPN, CDR2 SVGIG (reference sequence). The CDR3 totals 16 residues. V lost 4 bases and J 2 bases, leaving 18 bases between the germline ends.

This clone was counted a few times. The chain joins TRBV7-2 to TRBJ2-5; D may be TRBD2 (5 bases). The CDR3 runs to 17 residues. Trimming took 5 bases from V and 4 from J, leaving 23 bases between them. Germline V gene lookup returns CDR1 SGHTA and CDR2 FQGNSA. The CDR3 nucleotides read TGTGCCAGCAGCCCCCCGGACTCCATTAACTTCCCAGAGACCCAGTACTTC. It specifies CASSPPDSINFPETQYF.

The chain uses TRBV6-1 and TRBJ1-5; no reliable D call. The V end was cut by 2 bases, the J end by 7 bases, with 9 bases between. Germline V CDR1 and CDR2: MNHNS, SASEGT. This CDR3 contains 13 residues. CDR3 sequence (DNA): TGTGCCAGCAGTGAACAGCTTCTGCAGCCCCAGCATTTT. Its translation is CASSEQLLQPQHF.

A word on this clone: A read error may explain this, as a much larger clone is one base away. This rearrangement joins TRBV5-6 to TRBJ2-5; D call uncertain. The ends were cut back, 1 base at V and 5 bases at J, with 9 bases in the middle. CDR1 and CDR2 from the germline V gene are SGHDT and YYEEEE. CDR3 size: 13 residues. The CDR3 nucleotides read TGTGCCAGCAGCTTGACCCTGGGGGAGACCCAGTACTTC. Its protein is CASSLTLGETQYF.

The chain's CDR3 is CASSLRVTTSSYNEQFF. Here the CDR3 DNA reads TGTGCCAGCAGCTTAAGGGTGACAACGAGCTCCTACAATGAGCAGTTCTTC. The V and J genes are TRBV7-2 and TRBJ2-1; no definite D call. There are 17 residues in the CDR3. Per germline, CDR1 SGHTA and CDR2 FQGNSA. Deletions cut 2 bases from V and 0 bases from J, with 14 bases between.